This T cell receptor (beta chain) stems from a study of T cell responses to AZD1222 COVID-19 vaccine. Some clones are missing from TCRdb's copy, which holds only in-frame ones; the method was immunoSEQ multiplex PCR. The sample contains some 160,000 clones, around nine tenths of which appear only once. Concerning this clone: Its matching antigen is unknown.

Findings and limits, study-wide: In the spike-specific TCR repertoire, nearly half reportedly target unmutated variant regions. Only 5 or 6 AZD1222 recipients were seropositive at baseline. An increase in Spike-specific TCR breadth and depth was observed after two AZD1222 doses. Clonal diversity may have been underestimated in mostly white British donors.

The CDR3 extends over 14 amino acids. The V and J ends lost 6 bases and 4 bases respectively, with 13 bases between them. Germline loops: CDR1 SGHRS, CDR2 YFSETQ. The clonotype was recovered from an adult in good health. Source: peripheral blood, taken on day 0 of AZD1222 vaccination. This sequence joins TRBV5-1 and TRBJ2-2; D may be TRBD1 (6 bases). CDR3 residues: CASKTQGSTGELFF. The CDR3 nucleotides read TGCGCCAGCAAAACCCAGGGGTCCACCGGGGAGCTGTTTTTT.